This note documents a single T cell receptor (beta chain) sequence. What it binds is unknown. CDR3 length equals 15 residues. The V and J ends lost 5 bases and 9 bases, in that order; junction bases with no gene match: 11. Germline-derived CDR1 and CDR2 are SGHVS and FQNEAQ. The sample belongs to a study of response to subunit inactivated influenza vaccine. TCRdb reanalysed the RT-PCR reads using MiXCR and keeps one entry per CDR3 protein. The data show approximately 490,000 distinct CDR3 sequences, more than 7% seen once. Points from the study as a whole: Authors suggested each seasonal flu vaccination may recruit only limited numbers of new T cells.

The sample was PBMCs from blood, taken around 25 months after vaccination. The sequence was obtained from a man aged 50-75 years who received an inactivated influenza vaccine. The chain recombines TRBV7-8 with TRBJ2-1, with 9 bases that match TRBD2. The CDR3 protein is CASSPWGGGASEQFF. The CDR3 bases are TGTGCCAGCAGCCCTTGGGGCGGGGGGGCGAGTGAGCAGTTCTTC.